The rows below give T cell receptor beta chains drawn from one sample of a study of type 1 regulatory T cells. These receptors lack a known antigen. TCRdb redid the calling of the reads with MiXCR, one entry per CDR3 protein. The sample holds some 60,000 distinct CDR3 sequences; over 50% are singletons and the top ten take 1.5% to 2%. What was sequenced was cultured non-Tr1 T cells, either the whole culture or a sorted T cell fraction (not recorded which). The receptors were gathered from a human donor in good health. CDR3s include the opening cysteine and the closing phenylalanine or tryptophan. Fields, in order: clone size, D gene, V gene, J gene, CDR3 DNA, CDR3 protein. A D gene is named only where the DNA matches it firmly. A row's size may be missing; if present it is once, few, many or a size class.

NA	NA	TRBV6-2/TRBV6-3	TRBJ2-2	TGTGCCAGCAGCTGGACGAGTGCCGGGGAGCTGTTTTTT	CASSWTSAGELFF
NA	TRBD1	TRBV19	TRBJ1-5	TGTGCCAGTAGTCGCGGGGCAGGGGGTGATTCGCCCCAGCATTTT	CASSRGAGGDSPQHF
NA	TRBD1	TRBV7-2	TRBJ1-2	TGTGCCAGCAGCTTGGGACCGCCGGGACAGGGGAACTATGGCTACACCTTC	CASSLGPPGQGNYGYTF
NA	NA	TRBV29-1	TRBJ2-1	TGCAGCGTTGCCCGGGGGTTGGGAAACAATGAGCAGTTCTTC	CSVARGLGNNEQFF
NA	NA	TRBV27	TRBJ1-2	TGTGCCAGCAGGGTTGGGACAAAGTATGGCTACACCTTC	CASRVGTKYGYTF
NA	TRBD2	TRBV20-1	TRBJ2-1	TGCAGTGTCGAACCGGGACTAGCGTTAATCAATGAGCAGTTCTTC	CSVEPGLALINEQFF
NA	NA	TRBV3-1	TRBJ2-2	TGTGCCAGCAGCCAAGAGGTGAGGGTTTCGAAGAACACCGGGGGGCTGTTTTTT	CASSQEVRVSKNTGGLFF
NA	NA	TRBV20-1	TRBJ2-4	TGCAGTGCTAGTAAAGACAAAGAAAACATTCAGTACTTC	CSASKDKENIQYF
once	NA	TRBV30	TRBJ1-5	TGTGCCTGGAGCGGCGCCCCACTTGGGCCCCAGCATTTT	CAWSGAPLGPQHF
NA	NA	TRBV10-2	TRBJ2-5	TGCGCCAGCAGTGAGTCGGGCCGCCAAGAGACCCAGTACTTC	CASSESGRQETQYF